Many counts were recorded for the clone carrying this T cell receptor beta chain. In the study's own analysis: From reference gene primer amplification, estimates of nucleated cell counts were derived. Produced via immunoSEQ multiplex PCR; TCRdb's table is partial and in-frame only. V, J and clone size were drawn from that table, and D and trimming were deduced from the DNA. The sample shows under 250,000 clones, more than 75% of them seen only once. The data originate from a study of blood T cell repertoires in COVID-19. The overall study: The United States, Italy and Spain provided the acute and convalescent COVID-19 samples. The cDNA or gDNA used as material had been derived from T cells, B-cell-depleted T cells, or PBMCs.

V shed 3 bases and J shed 2 bases, with 7 bases lying between them. Germline-derived CDR1 and CDR2 are SEHNR and FQNEAQ (reference sequence). CDR3 length: 13 residues. This sequence was found in a woman aged 60-75 years who had recovered from COVID-19. The chain is built from TRBV7-9 and TRBJ1-2; no clear D. Specimen: peripheral blood. CDR3 DNA sequence: TGTGCCAGCAGCTTTCACAGAAACTATGGCTACACCTTC. Residues: CASSFHRNYGYTF.